The following is a TCR beta chain sequence with its context. Its antigen is undetermined. The germline V gene encodes CDR1 SGHKS and CDR2 YYEKEE (reference sequence). The CDR3 sequence is 16 residues long. J was trimmed by 4 bases and V by 4 bases; bases with no gene match: 11. The data were obtained in a study of T cell responses to AZD1222 COVID-19 vaccine. Study-wide results and limits: Just a handful of AZD1222 recipients were seropositive at baseline. Dominant CD4 TCR responses targeted spike regions 160-218 and 743-854.

This table comes from immunoSEQ multiplex PCR, and its TCRdb copy is limited to in-frame clones, with some not included. The sample lists 190,000 or so clones; 90% to 95% were seen once. This material consisted of peripheral blood, taken 28 days after the second AZD1222 dose. This clonotype was obtained from an adult who received the AZD1222 COVID-19 vaccine. This chain uses TRBV5-5 with TRBJ2-7; 10 bases map to TRBD2. This CDR3 is CASSPPGAGGRYEQYF. CDR3 in DNA: TGTGCCAGCAGCCCCCCGGGAGCGGGAGGGAGATACGAGCAGTACTTC.